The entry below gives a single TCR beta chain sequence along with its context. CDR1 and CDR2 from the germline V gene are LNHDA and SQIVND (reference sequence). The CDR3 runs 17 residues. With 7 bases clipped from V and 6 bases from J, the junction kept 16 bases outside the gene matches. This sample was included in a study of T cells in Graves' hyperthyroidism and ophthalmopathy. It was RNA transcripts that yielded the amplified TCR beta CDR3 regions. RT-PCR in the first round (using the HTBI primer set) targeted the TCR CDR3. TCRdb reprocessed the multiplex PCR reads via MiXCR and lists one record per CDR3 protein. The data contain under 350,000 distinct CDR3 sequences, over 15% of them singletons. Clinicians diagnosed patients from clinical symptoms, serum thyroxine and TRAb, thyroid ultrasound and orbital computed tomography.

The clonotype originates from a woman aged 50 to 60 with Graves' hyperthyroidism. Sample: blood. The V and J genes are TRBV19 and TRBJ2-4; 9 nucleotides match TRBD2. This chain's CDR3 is CASTPQGRRTSVNIQYF. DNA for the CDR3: TGTGCCAGTACGCCCCAGGGCCGCCGGACTAGCGTAAACATTCAGTACTTC.